Following are 30 T cell receptor beta chains from one sample sequenced in a study of cytomegalovirus exposure and HLA in healthy donors (dated by TCRdb to the late 2010s). Receptor libraries were prepared by the immunoSEQ multiplex PCR assay. For the multiplex PCR, a mixture combining 60 forward primers for TCR Vbeta segments and 13 reverse primers for TCR Jbeta segments was used. TCRdb retrieved this table from immuneACCESS and kept in-frame rearrangements only. Not all clones are present; in checked studies, unresolved V genes account for under half, and no reason is known for the remainder. Here the sample has fewer than 250,000 clones; roughly 80% occur a single time. The ten most abundant clones make up over 1.5% of the sample. Sequenced sample: PBMCs. These receptors all stem from a woman under 30 in good health and CMV-seronegative.

This chain connects TRBV28 to TRBJ2-3; D is uncertain. There are 14 residues in the CDR3. The germline CDR1 and CDR2 sequences are MDHEN and SYDVKM. The V end was cut by 4 bases, the J end by 0 bases, with 8 bases between. CDR3 region: CASSSVISTDTQYF. The CDR3 DNA reads TGTGCCAGCAGTTCGGTTATCAGCACAGATACGCAGTATTTT. The full variable domain, in which reference TRBV28 and TRBJ2-3 provide the parts outside the CDR3, is DVKVTQSSRYLVKRTGEKVFLECVQDMDHENMFWYRQDPGLGLRLIYFSYDVKMKEKGDIPEGYSVSREKKERFSLILESASTNQTSMYLCASSSVISTDTQYFGPGTRLTVL.

The chain recombines TRBV29-1 with TRBJ1-2; tentative D call: TRBD1 (6 bases). This CDR3 spans 15 amino acids. Germline CDR1 and CDR2: SQVTM and ANQGSEA. V was trimmed by 0 bases and J by 5 bases, leaving 16 bases between them. The DNA for the CDR3 is TGCAGCGTTGAAGACCCGGGACAAGCAATTTATGGCTACACCTTC. This sequence encodes CSVEDPGQAIYGYTF.

This clone appeared a few times. The chain joins TRBV10-2 to TRBJ2-3; D gene ambiguous. The germline gives CDR1 WSHSY, CDR2 SAAADI. Deletions cut 8 bases from V and 4 bases from J, with 13 bases between. The CDR3 is 13 amino acids. The DNA of the CDR3 is TGCGCCAGCGTCGGTAGTAGATCAGATACGCAGTATTTT. Amino acids: CASVGSRSDTQYF.

A few counts support this clone. The chain recombines TRBV19 with TRBJ2-5; 8 nucleotides match TRBD2. The V gene's germline CDR1 is LNHDA and CDR2 SQIVND (reference sequence). The CDR3 has 13 residues. The V segment lost 6 bases and the J segment 5 bases; nucleotides outside the gene matches: 5. CDR3 bases: TGTGCCAGTAGGCGGGGGGCGGATGAGACCCAGTACTTC. It is translated as CASRRGADETQYF.

The chain couples TRBV5-1 to TRBJ2-7; 9 bases match TRBD1. With 0 bases clipped from V and 5 bases from J, the junction kept 6 bases outside the gene matches. Germline lookup yields CDR1 SGHRS and CDR2 YFSETQ. The CDR3 covers 15 residues. The CDR3 is CASSLEDRGLDEQYF. DNA for the CDR3: TGCGCCAGCAGCTTGGAGGACAGGGGCCTTGACGAGCAGTACTTC.

The chain couples TRBV6-6 to TRBJ1-6; 9 positions agree with TRBD1. Trimming removed 2 bases from V and 9 bases from J; junction bases left unmatched: 2. The germline V gene encodes CDR1 MNHNY and CDR2 SVGAGI (reference sequence). The CDR3 covers 14 residues. CDR3 in DNA: TGTGCCAGCAGTTACACAGGGGGCATTTCACCCCTCCACTTT. It is translated as CASSYTGGISPLHF.

V usage is TRBV29-1 and J usage is TRBJ1-3, with D unclear. V lost 0 bases, J lost 2 bases, and 20 bases lay in between. The germline gives CDR1 SQVTM, CDR2 ANQGSEA. This CDR3 has 18 amino acids. This CDR3 is CSVEDRGAARGPGNTIYF. The CDR3 DNA sequence: TGCAGCGTTGAAGATCGTGGAGCGGCCCGAGGCCCTGGAAACACCATATATTTT.

This rearrangement joins TRBV25-1 to TRBJ1-1, with TRBD1 as a possible D gene (6 bases). CDR3 length: 14 amino acids. The V end was cut by 4 bases, the J end by 0 bases, with 9 bases between. Germline V lookup: CDR1 MGHDK, CDR2 SYGVNS. CDR3 residues: CASSATGMNTEAFF. CDR3 in DNA: TGTGCCAGCAGTGCGACAGGAATGAACACTGAAGCTTTCTTT.

A remark on this clone: One junction end disagrees with the germline gene, perhaps due to a read error. Additional DNA sequences in this sample encode the identical CDR3. The rearrangement joins TRBV9 to TRBJ1-1; 9 bases agree with TRBD1. CDR3 size: 15 residues. The germline gives CDR1 SGDLS, CDR2 YYNGEE. The CDR3 here is CASSAGQGMNTEAFF. In DNA form, the CDR3 reads TGTGCCAGCAGCGCGGGACAGGGAATGAACACTGAAGCCTTCTTT.

The chain is built from TRBV6-1 and TRBJ1-6; 10 bases are shared with TRBD1. The germline V gene has CDR1 MNHNS and CDR2 SASEGT. V was clipped by 4 bases and J by 10 bases; unmatched bases: 4. The CDR3 is 14 amino acids. CDR3 bases: TGTGCCAGCAGTGTGACAGGGGGCCACTCACCCCTCCACTTT. This translates into CASSVTGGHSPLHF.

The chain uses TRBV5-4 and TRBJ2-1, with D hard to call. The CDR3 is made up of 11 amino acids. Germline assignment: CDR1 SGHNT and CDR2 YYREEE (reference sequence). Trimming removed 0 bases at V and 8 bases at J, with 3 bases between. CDR3 sequence reads: CASSLGHEQFF. The DNA of the CDR3 is TGTGCCAGCAGCTTGGGGCATGAGCAGTTCTTC.

The genes are TRBV6-5 and TRBJ1-6; D gene ambiguous. Trimming cost V 6 bases and J 0 bases, with 9 bases left between them. The germline CDR1 and CDR2 sequences are MNHEY and SVGAGI. The length of the CDR3 is 15 residues. CDR3 DNA: TGTGCCAGCAGGGCACGCAGCTCCTATAATTCACCCCTCCACTTT. It yields the protein CASRARSSYNSPLHF.

V gene TRBV7-2 combines with J gene TRBJ1-5, with 9 bases fitting TRBD1. The V and J ends lost 4 bases and 4 bases, in that order; junction bases with no gene match: 2. The CDR3 is 14 amino acids. CDR1 and CDR2 (germline): SGHTA, FQGNSA. The CDR3 DNA follows: TGTGCCAGCAGCTGGGGACAGGGAAATCAGCCCCAGCATTTT. It translates to CASSWGQGNQPQHF.

The V gene is TRBV4-1, the J gene TRBJ1-5; a weak D match, TRBD1 (5 bases). The germline V gene encodes CDR1 MGHRA and CDR2 YSYEKL. CDR3 length: 14 amino acids. V lost 4 bases and J lost 5, with 12 bases in between. In nucleotides, the CDR3 is TGCGCCAGCAGCCTCCAGGGTGCCGATCAGCCCCAGCATTTT. Protein sequence: CASSLQGADQPQHF.

This CDR3 is CASSEVGTNEKLFF. CDR3 coding DNA: TGCGCCAGCAGTGAGGTCGGGACTAATGAAAAACTGTTTTTT. The genes are TRBV10-2 and TRBJ1-4; no firm D call. The CDR3 runs 14 residues. The ends were cut back, 2 bases at V and 2 bases at J, with 6 bases in the middle. Germline CDR1 and CDR2: WSHSY and SAAADI.

The V and J genes are TRBV7-3 and TRBJ2-3; 11 nucleotides line up with TRBD1. Germline V gives CDR1 SGHTA, CDR2 FQGTGA. Losses at the gene ends were 8 bases for V and 2 bases for J; bases not matched to a gene: 3. The CDR3 has 14 amino acids. CDR3: CASGTGGPTDTQYF. CDR3 sequence (DNA): TGTGCCAGCGGGACAGGGGGACCCACAGATACGCAGTATTTT.

The V gene is TRBV6-1, the J gene TRBJ2-4; 7 bases line up with TRBD1. The CDR3 extends over 17 amino acids. Trimming at V came to 3 bases and at J to 0 bases, leaving 8 bases not matched to a gene. Germline CDR1 and CDR2: MNHNS and SASEGT. CDR3 loop: CASSDWDSSLAKNIQYF. CDR3 in DNA: TGTGCCAGCAGTGATTGGGACAGTTCATTAGCCAAAAACATTCAGTACTTC.

V usage is TRBV28 and J usage is TRBJ2-1; maybe TRBD2 (6 bases). This CDR3 has 17 amino acids. Per the germline V gene, CDR1 is MDHEN and CDR2 is SYDVKM. Deletions cut 6 bases from V and 5 bases from J, with 23 bases between. The CDR3 is CASSLQTSGTLDNEQFF. The CDR3 region has the DNA TGTGCCAGCAGCCTACAAACCTCCGGGACTCTCGACAATGAGCAGTTCTTC.

V is TRBV5-4 and J is TRBJ2-1, with D tentatively TRBD2 (6 bases). V dropped 7 bases and J dropped 7 bases, with 15 bases sitting between them. The germline V gene encodes CDR1 SGHNT and CDR2 YYREEE (reference sequence). The CDR3 contains 13 residues. CDR3 coding DNA: TGTGCCAGCGCCCTTGGGGGGTTTAATGAGCAGTTCTTC. Its protein is CASALGGFNEQFF. Variable domain in full (rest from reference TRBV5-4 and TRBJ2-1): ETGVTQSPTHLIKTRGQQVTLRCSSQSGHNTVSWYQQALGQGPQFIFQYYREEENGRGNFPPRFSGLQFPNYSSELNVNALELDDSALYLCASALGGFNEQFFGPGTRLTVL.

To note about this clone: Mismatch with germline at one junction end may stem from a read error. The gene calls are TRBV7-9 and TRBJ1-1; no definite D call. Germline values: CDR1 SEHNR, CDR2 FQNEAQ (reference sequence). This CDR3 is 17 amino acids long. The CDR3 reads CSSRPVVGSSMNTEAFF. In nucleotides, the CDR3 is TGTTCCAGCAGGCCAGTTGTCGGGTCCAGTATGAACACTGAAGCTTTCTTT. Combining the CDR3 with reference TRBV7-9 and TRBJ1-1 gives the whole variable domain DTGVSQNPRHKITKRGQNVTFRCDPISEHNRLYWYRQTLGQGPEFLTYFQNEAQLEKSRLLSDRFSAERPKGSFSTLEIQRTEQGDSAMYLCSSRPVVGSSMNTEAFFGQGTRLTVV.

V and J are TRBV19 and TRBJ2-7, with 9 positions matching TRBD1. The V gene end was trimmed by 5 bases and the J gene end by 2 bases; junction bases not matched to a gene: 4. Germline V lookup: CDR1 LNHDA, CDR2 SQIVND (reference sequence). The CDR3 sequence is 14 residues long. CDR3 sequence reads: CASSYGTGTYEQYF. The CDR3 DNA reads as TGTGCCAGTAGTTACGGGACAGGGACCTACGAGCAGTACTTC.

J is TRBJ1-1 and V is TRBV18; the D is unclear. The CDR3 consists of 14 residues. Deletions cut 0 bases from V and 4 bases from J, with 9 bases between. The germline V gene encodes CDR1 KGHSH and CDR2 LQKENI. The CDR3 here is CASSPPTRSTEAFF. For the CDR3, the DNA is TGTGCCAGCTCACCACCCACGCGTAGCACTGAAGCTTTCTTT. Variable domain in full (rest from reference TRBV18 and TRBJ1-1): NAGVMQNPRHLVRRRGQEARLRCSPMKGHSHVYWYRQLPEEGLKFMVYLQKENIIDESGMPKERFSAEFPKEGPSILRIQQVVRGDSAAYFCASSPPTRSTEAFFGQGTRLTVV.

The V call is TRBV15, the J call TRBJ1-5; no clear D gene. CDR3 length: 16 amino acids. Per the germline V gene, CDR1 is LNHNV and CDR2 is YYDKDF (reference sequence). Trimming shortened V by 7 bases and J by 0 bases, and 16 bases separated the two germline ends. CDR3 bases: TGTGCCACCACCTCAAGAGGGTCGTATAGCAATCAGCCCCAGCATTTT. Amino acids: CATTSRGSYSNQPQHF.

There are a few counts of this clone. The chain recombines TRBV27 with TRBJ1-1; 9 positions match TRBD1. This CDR3 comprises 13 residues. CDR1 and CDR2 from the germline V gene are MNHEY and SMNVEV (reference sequence). Trimming took 2 bases from V and 7 from J; bases not matched to a gene: 2. The CDR3 region is CASSLRDRVEAFF. CDR3 coding DNA: TGTGCCAGCAGTTTACGGGACAGGGTTGAAGCTTTCTTT.

The chain carries TRBV4-2 and TRBJ1-5; 11 nucleotides align to TRBD1. J was trimmed by 6 bases and V by 4 bases; bases with no gene match: 2. Germline V gene sequence: CDR1 LGHNA, CDR2 YNFKEQ. This CDR3 is built from 14 residues. CDR3 sequence reads: CASSRGTGGQPQHF. The CDR3 bases are TGTGCCAGCAGCCGTGGGACAGGGGGTCAGCCCCAGCATTTT.

As DNA, the CDR3 is TGTGCCAGCAGCGGAGAGGGGACTACCTACAATGAGCAGTTCTTC. Translated: CASSGEGTTYNEQFF. The chain uses TRBV11-2 and TRBJ2-1, with TRBD2 matching 7 bases. The CDR3 runs 15 residues. Germline V CDR1 and CDR2: SGHAT, FQNNGV. The ends lost 5 bases at V and 2 bases at J; junction bases unmatched: 6.

Only one count was recorded for this clone. The chain couples TRBV4-1 to TRBJ2-2; TRBD2 matches at 11 bases. Germline lookup yields CDR1 MGHRA and CDR2 YSYEKL. The junction had 11 bases not matched to a gene; V was cut back by 3 bases and J by 5 bases. The CDR3 sequence is 18 residues long. As DNA, the CDR3 is TGCGCCAGCAGCCACATACTAGGGACTAGCGGAGCGACCGGGGAGCTGTTTTTT. The encoded protein is CASSHILGTSGATGELFF.

The V and J genes are TRBV5-1 and TRBJ1-1; D is possibly TRBD1 (6 bases). Trimming took off 4 bases at V and 7 bases at J, with 17 bases between the two ends. The CDR3 has 14 amino acids. The germline V gene encodes CDR1 SGHRS and CDR2 YFSETQ. DNA of the CDR3: TGCGCCAGCAGCGAGGGGGTGGGTTTCATTGAAGCTTTCTTT. It encodes CASSEGVGFIEAFF.

The chain is built from TRBV9 and TRBJ2-1; 8 nucleotides agree with TRBD2. With 4 bases clipped from V and 9 bases from J, the junction kept 9 bases outside the gene matches. This CDR3 has 14 residues. Germline loops: CDR1 SGDLS, CDR2 YYNGEE. The CDR3 coding sequence is TGTGCCAGCAGCCCAACCACTAGCGGCACTGAGCAGTTCTTC. Translating gives CASSPTTSGTEQFF.

The chain has TRBV28 and TRBJ2-4; D may be TRBD2 (5 bases). The V end lost 2 bases, the J end lost 7 bases, and 15 bases lay between the germline ends. Germline V gene sequence: CDR1 MDHEN, CDR2 SYDVKM. The CDR3 spans 15 residues. CDR3 in amino acids: CASSLGRGSGNIQYF. In nucleotides, the CDR3 is TGTGCCAGCAGTTTAGGTCGGGGAAGTGGGAACATTCAGTACTTC.